The 16 T cell receptor beta chains below all came from one sample that was sequenced in a study of vaccination effects on CD4 cells after COVID-19. Antigens of these TCRs are unknown. Antigen-specific CD4+ T cells were expanded with viral peptide pools in the ViraFEST assay before sequencing. Culture lasted about nine days before CD4+ T cell isolation. None of these healthy vaccinees had been infected with SARS-CoV-2 before vaccination. The data were produced by immunoSEQ multiplex PCR, yet TCRdb's version contains in-frame clones alone and is incomplete. The table shows fewer than 25,000 clones, with approximately 70% occurring only once. Material: CD4+ T cells from PBMCs cultured with HCoV-NL63 spike peptides, obtained before COVID-19 vaccination. The receptors were sampled from a human donor who received a COVID-19 vaccine.

The V call is TRBV7-9, the J call TRBJ2-5; 11 nucleotides match TRBD2. V lost 3 bases, J lost 5 bases, and 2 bases stayed unmatched. The CDR3 length is 14 residues. Germline CDR1 is SEHNR and CDR2 is FQNEAQ (reference sequence). The CDR3 region is CASSFSGGAETQYF. DNA for the CDR3: TGTGCCAGCAGCTTTAGCGGGGGGGCGGAGACCCAGTACTTC. The full variable domain, rest sourced from reference TRBV7-9 and TRBJ2-5, is DTGVSQNPRHKITKRGQNVTFRCDPISEHNRLYWYRQTLGQGPEFLTYFQNEAQLEKSRLLSDRFSAERPKGSFSTLEIQRTEQGDSAMYLCASSFSGGAETQYFGPGTRLLVL.

This clone was counted once. CDR3 region: CASSIGTSGGKQFF. CDR3 in DNA: TGTGCCAGCAGCATCGGGACTAGCGGGGGAAAGCAGTTCTTC. The J gene is TRBJ2-1, the V gene TRBV7-8; 14 bases agree with TRBD2. The CDR3 extends over 14 amino acids. CDR1 is SGHVS and CDR2 is FQNEAQ in the germline V gene. Trimming took 5 bases from V and 11 from J; bases not matched to a gene: 5.

This chain connects TRBV6-5 to TRBJ1-1; no clear D. The CDR3 is made up of 11 amino acids. V was cut by 7 bases and J by 8 bases, with 11 bases left in between. Germline CDR1 MNHEY, CDR2 SVGAGI. CDR3 DNA: TGTGCCAGCACCCAACTGGTCGAAGCTTTCTTT. This sequence encodes CASTQLVEAFF.

The chain employs TRBV2 and TRBJ1-5, with D maybe TRBD1 (5 bases). The CDR3 contains 16 residues. Per the germline V gene, CDR1 is SNHLY and CDR2 is FYNNEI. Trimming took off 8 bases at V and 7 bases at J, with 24 bases between the two ends. This CDR3 reads CASYPGWRAQGQPQHF. CDR3 DNA sequence: TGTGCCAGCTACCCGGGATGGAGGGCCCAGGGACAGCCCCAGCATTTT.

This clone was picked up a small number of times. The J gene is TRBJ2-7, the V gene TRBV27; D unresolved. CDR3 size: 13 residues. V gave up 6 bases and J gave up 13 bases, with 22 bases separating them. Looked up from germline, CDR1 is MNHEY and CDR2 is SMNVEV (reference sequence). CDR3 nucleotide sequence: TGTGCCAGCAGCTCCGGAGTCCTTGAAGGGATATACTTC. This codes for CASSSGVLEGIYF.

The rearrangement uses TRBV5-1 and TRBJ2-3; D gene unclear. The V and J ends lost 0 bases and 0 bases respectively, with 5 bases between them. Germline lookup yields CDR1 SGHRS and CDR2 YFSETQ. This CDR3 is built from 14 residues. The CDR3 here is CASSLAESTDTQYF. The CDR3 nucleotides read TGCGCCAGCAGCTTGGCAGAAAGCACAGATACGCAGTATTTT.

The rearrangement links TRBV7-9 to TRBJ2-5; D gene uncertain. Germline CDR1 is SEHNR and CDR2 is FQNEAQ (reference sequence). This CDR3 has 10 amino acids. Trimming pared 3 bases from V and 5 bases from J, leaving 1 base between. CDR3 amino acids: CASSLETQYF. In nucleotides, the CDR3 is TGTGCCAGCAGCTTGGAGACCCAGTACTTC.

In this sample, this clone turned up a few times. In DNA, the CDR3 is TGCGCCAGCAGCTTAGGGACAGGGCCAGGTGAGACCCAGTACTTC. Translated: CASSLGTGPGETQYF. V usage is TRBV5-1 and J usage is TRBJ2-5; TRBD1 matches 9 bases. In germline, CDR1 is SGHRS, CDR2 YFSETQ. The length of the CDR3 is 15 residues. V lost 2 bases and J lost 5; bases outside the gene matches: 7.

The table lists this clone with a few counts. The chain combines TRBV6-4 with TRBJ2-2; D is unresolved. CDR1 is MRHNA, CDR2 SNTAGT, per germline. The CDR3 runs 13 residues. With 4 bases removed from V and 6 bases from J, the gap between germline ends came to 9 bases. This CDR3 is CASSVGASGELFF. DNA of the CDR3: TGTGCCAGCAGTGTCGGCGCCTCCGGGGAGCTGTTTTTT.

The chain employs TRBV5-1 and TRBJ1-2, with D perhaps TRBD1 (5 bases). V lost 4 bases to trimming and J lost 4 bases, with 11 bases between them. CDR3 length equals 13 residues. The germline gives CDR1 SGHRS, CDR2 YFSETQ. The CDR3 DNA reads as TGCGCCAGCAGCATAGGGGACGGCTATGGCTACACCTTC. Translated, it gives CASSIGDGYGYTF.

This clone came up once. This chain links TRBV24-1 with TRBJ1-2; 10 bases align to TRBD1. V dropped 2 bases and J dropped 7; count of bases not matched to a gene: 3. Germline V gene sequence: CDR1 KGHDR, CDR2 SFDVKD. The CDR3 is 14 residues long. The chain's CDR3 is CATSDWTGGSGYTF. Here the CDR3 DNA reads TGTGCCACCAGTGATTGGACAGGGGGTAGTGGCTACACCTTC.

J is TRBJ1-5 and V is TRBV7-2, with D perhaps matching TRBD1 (6 bases). There are 13 residues in the CDR3. Germline V CDR1 and CDR2: SGHTA, FQGNSA. V lost 3 bases, J lost 7 bases, and 10 bases lay in between. The CDR3 region is CASSFLQGQPQHF. Here the CDR3 DNA reads TGTGCCAGCAGCTTTTTACAGGGCCAGCCCCAGCATTTT.

A few counts support this clone. V usage is TRBV2 and J usage is TRBJ1-6, with D unclear. V was shortened by 1 base and J by 6 bases, with 4 bases between the two germline ends. The CDR3 has 13 residues. Looked up from germline, CDR1 is SNHLY and CDR2 is FYNNEI. The CDR3 spells CASSEVANSPLHF. The CDR3 DNA is TGTGCCAGCAGTGAAGTTGCTAATTCACCCCTCCACTTT. The variable domain in full, with the rest retrieved from reference TRBV2 and TRBJ1-6, is EPEVTQTPSHQVTQMGQEVILRCVPISNHLYFYWYRQILGQKVEFLVSFYNNEISEKSEIFDDQFSVERPDGSNFTLKIRSTKLEDSAMYFCASSEVANSPLHFGNGTRLTVT.

This chain connects TRBV29-1 to TRBJ2-3, with D hard to call. Germline CDR1 is SQVTM and CDR2 is ANQGSEA. V was trimmed by 4 bases and J by 0 bases, leaving 5 bases between them. The CDR3 runs 12 residues. Here the CDR3 DNA reads TGCAGCGTTGGATTGAGCACAGATACGCAGTATTTT. Translation: CSVGLSTDTQYF.

The chain joins TRBV20-1 to TRBJ2-1; 10 bases align to TRBD2. V lost 3 bases and J lost 6; bases outside the gene matches: 5. The V gene's germline CDR1 is DFQATT and CDR2 SNEGSKA (reference sequence). The CDR3 has 14 residues. The CDR3 here is CSASPGTSVNEQFF. Written as DNA, the CDR3 is TGCAGTGCTAGTCCCGGGACTAGCGTCAATGAGCAGTTCTTC.

This chain connects TRBV13 to TRBJ2-1, with D perhaps TRBD1 (6 bases). The CDR3 spans 14 residues. In germline, CDR1 is PRHDT, CDR2 FYEKMQ (reference sequence). V lost 2 bases, J lost 4 bases, and 9 bases lay in between. This CDR3 is CASSLSTGYNEQFF. Here the CDR3 DNA reads TGTGCCAGCAGCTTATCGACAGGTTACAATGAGCAGTTCTTC.